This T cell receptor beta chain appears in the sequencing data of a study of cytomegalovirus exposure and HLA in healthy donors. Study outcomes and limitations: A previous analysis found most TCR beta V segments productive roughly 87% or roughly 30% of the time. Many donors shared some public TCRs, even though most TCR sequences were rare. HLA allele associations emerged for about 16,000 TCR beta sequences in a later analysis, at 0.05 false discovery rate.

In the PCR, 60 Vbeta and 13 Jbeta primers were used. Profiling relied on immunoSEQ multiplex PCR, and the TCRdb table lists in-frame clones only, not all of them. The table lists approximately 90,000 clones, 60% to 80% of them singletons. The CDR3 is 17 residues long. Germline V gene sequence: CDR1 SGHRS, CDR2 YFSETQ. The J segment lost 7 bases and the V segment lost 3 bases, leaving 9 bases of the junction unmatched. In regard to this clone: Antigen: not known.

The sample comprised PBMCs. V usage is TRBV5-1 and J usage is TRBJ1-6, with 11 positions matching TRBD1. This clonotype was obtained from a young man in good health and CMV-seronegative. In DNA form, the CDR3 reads TGCGCCAGCAGCTCCGGAGGACAGGGGGCGTGGAATTCACCCCTCCACTTT. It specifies CASSSGGQGAWNSPLHF.